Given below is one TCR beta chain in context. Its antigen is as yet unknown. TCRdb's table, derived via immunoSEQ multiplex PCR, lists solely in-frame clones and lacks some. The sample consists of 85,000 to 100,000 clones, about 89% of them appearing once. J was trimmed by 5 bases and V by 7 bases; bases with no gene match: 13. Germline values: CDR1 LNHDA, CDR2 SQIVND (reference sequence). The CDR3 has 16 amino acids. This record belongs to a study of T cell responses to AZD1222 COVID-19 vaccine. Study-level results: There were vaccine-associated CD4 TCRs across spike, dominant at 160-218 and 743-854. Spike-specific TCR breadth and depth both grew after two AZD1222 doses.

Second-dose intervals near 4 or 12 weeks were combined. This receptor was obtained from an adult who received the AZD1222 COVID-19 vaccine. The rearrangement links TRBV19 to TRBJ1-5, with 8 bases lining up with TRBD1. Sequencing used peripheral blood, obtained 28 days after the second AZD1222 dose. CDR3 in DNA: TGTGCCAGTAAGGAAAGATGGGGGACAGGCGATCAGCCCCAGCATTTT. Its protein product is CASKERWGTGDQPQHF.